This T cell receptor (beta chain) was sequenced for a study of neoadjuvant anti-PD-1 for oral cavity cancer. About the research overall: Before surgery, most patients got three to four biweekly 3 mg/kg nivolumab doses. Patients without progression received a fourth nivolumab dose around day 43, then surgical resection on days 50-56.

Six replicates per PBMC sample, mostly from about 500 ng of genomic DNA. Generated by immunoSEQ multiplex PCR, the TCRdb table keeps only in-frame clones and is missing some. In the table there are about 13,000 clones, roughly 71% of which are singletons. This CDR3 has 15 amino acids. The V segment lost 7 bases and the J segment 6 bases; nucleotides outside the gene matches: 11. CDR1 is SGHRS and CDR2 is YFSETQ in the germline V gene. Time point denoted: after neoadjuvant nivolumab, at surgical resection. The sequence was obtained from a person aged 35 to 85 with oral cavity squamous cell carcinoma. The sequenced sample was PBMCs, obtained after nivolumab (anti-PD-1) treatment. The rearrangement joins TRBV5-1 to TRBJ2-1, with 9 bases that match TRBD2. CDR3 residues: CASGRLSGSLNEQFF. CDR3 bases: TGCGCCAGCGGGCGGCTTAGCGGGAGCCTCAATGAGCAGTTCTTC.